These 25 T cell receptor beta chains came from one sample sequenced in a study of blood T cell repertoires in COVID-19. The protocol was immunoSEQ multiplex PCR, while the TCRdb copy is restricted to in-frame clones and leaves out a portion. In the table there are over 40,000 clones, around nine tenths of which are singletons. The specimen was peripheral blood. All receptors derive from an older man with acute or convalescent COVID-19.

The chain carries TRBV6-5 and TRBJ2-7; D perhaps matches TRBD1 (6 bases). Germline CDR1 is MNHEY and CDR2 is SVGAGI. The germline V and J ends were trimmed by 7 bases and 3 bases, with 16 bases remaining between them. The CDR3 extends over 14 amino acids. The CDR3 is CASKWGRGGYEQYF. CDR3 DNA: TGTGCCAGCAAATGGGGCCGAGGGGGCTACGAGCAGTACTTC.

This chain connects TRBV4-3 to TRBJ1-3; 8 nucleotides align to TRBD1. This CDR3 spans 14 amino acids. CDR1 LGHNA and CDR2 YSLEER come from the germline V gene. V lost 5 bases, J lost 4 bases, and 4 bases stayed unmatched. The CDR3 reads CASSFQGAGNTIYF. CDR3 DNA sequence: TGCGCCAGCAGCTTCCAGGGGGCCGGAAACACCATATATTTT.

The rearrangement uses TRBV6-5 and TRBJ1-4; 7 bases are a match to TRBD1. This CDR3 comprises 14 residues. Germline V gives CDR1 MNHEY, CDR2 SVGAGI. V trimming: 5 bases; J trimming: 4 bases; junction bases outside the gene matches: 4. The CDR3 nucleotides read TGTGCCAGCAGTCTACAGGGGTTTAATGAAAAACTGTTTTTT. It encodes CASSLQGFNEKLFF.

This clone occurred once. The chain employs TRBV13 and TRBJ1-3; TRBD1 matches 9 bases. V gave up 5 bases and J gave up 5 bases; unmatched junction bases: 7. Germline loops: CDR1 PRHDT, CDR2 FYEKMQ (reference sequence). This CDR3 has 15 residues. CDR3 sequence (DNA): TGTGCCAGCAGCCGGGACAGGGTAGTGAGAAACACCATATATTTT. Amino acid sequence: CASSRDRVVRNTIYF.

The chain combines TRBV6-5 with TRBJ2-3, with a tentative D call TRBD1 (6 bases). CDR1 and CDR2 (germline): MNHEY, SVGAGI. V was shortened by 2 bases and J by 0 bases, with 12 bases between the two germline ends. The CDR3 loop spans 16 amino acids. CDR3 bases: TGTGCCAGCAGTTACGACAGGTTTCCTAGCACAGATACGCAGTATTTT. This encodes CASSYDRFPSTDTQYF.

Comments on this clone: Sequence at one end of the junction differs from germline and may be a read error. The chain has TRBV3-1 (or the pseudogene TRBV3-2) and TRBJ2-1; 7 bases are a match to TRBD1. The CDR3 has 12 amino acids. Germline V gene data show CDR1 as LGHDT and CDR2 as YNNKEL (reference sequence). The CDR3, as DNA: TGTGCCAGCAGCCAAGCTGGGACAGCTTTCCTCTTC. It codes for CASSQAGTAFLF.

V and J are TRBV2 and TRBJ2-1, with a weak D call TRBD1 (7 bases). Trimming pared 10 bases from V and 9 bases from J, leaving 13 bases between. Germline CDR1 is SNHLY and CDR2 is FYNNEI. The CDR3 is made up of 11 amino acids. This CDR3 reads CATRGEAEQFF. The CDR3 DNA reads TGTGCCACCAGGGGGGAGGCTGAGCAGTTCTTC.

This sequence joins TRBV29-1 and TRBJ2-5; 8 nucleotides line up with TRBD1. The CDR3 has 13 residues. After removal of 4 bases from V and 5 bases from J, the junction contained 6 bases not matched to a gene. The germline V gene has CDR1 SQVTM and CDR2 ANQGSEA. The CDR3 region is CSVVQGAGETQYF. DNA for the CDR3: TGCAGCGTTGTTCAGGGGGCTGGCGAGACCCAGTACTTC.

The DNA of the CDR3 is TGTGCCAGCAGCTTAGCGCAACTAGCGGGGGATACCACAGATACGCAGTATTTT. Protein: CASSLAQLAGDTTDTQYF. The J gene is TRBJ2-3, the V gene TRBV7-9; TRBD2 matches 11 bases. Germline V gene data show CDR1 as SEHNR and CDR2 as FQNEAQ (reference sequence). V lost 0 bases to trimming and J lost 2 bases; unmatched junction nucleotides: 7. The length of the CDR3 is 18 residues.

The rearrangement joins TRBV5-1 to TRBJ2-7; 8 bases agree with TRBD1. CDR3 size: 15 residues. V gave up 0 bases and J gave up 4 bases; unmatched junction bases: 6. Germline loops: CDR1 SGHRS, CDR2 YFSETQ. The CDR3 region has the DNA TGCGCCAGCAGCTTGGGGCAGGGGGCGCGGTACGAGCAGTACTTC. Residues: CASSLGQGARYEQYF.

This clone came up once. The chain uses TRBV19 and TRBJ1-5; TRBD1 matches 8 bases. Losses at the gene ends were 4 bases for V and 0 bases for J; bases not matched to a gene: 11. The CDR3 runs 18 residues. Germline loops: CDR1 LNHDA, CDR2 SQIVND (reference sequence). CDR3: CASSTGTGALYSNQPQHF. DNA of the CDR3: TGTGCCAGTAGTACCGGGACAGGTGCTTTATATAGCAATCAGCCCCAGCATTTT.

This clone was found a few times. The chain joins TRBV6-2 or TRBV6-3 to TRBJ2-7; TRBD2 might be the D (5 bases). Trimming pared 5 bases from V and 2 bases from J, leaving 13 bases between. This CDR3 has 14 amino acids. The germline CDR1 and CDR2 sequences are MNHEY and SVGEGT. The DNA for the CDR3 is TGTGCCAGCAGTAGGACTGGAGGACCCTACGAGCAGTACTTC. Residues: CASSRTGGPYEQYF.

The chain recombines TRBV19 with TRBJ2-2; D is perhaps TRBD2 (6 bases). CDR3 size: 14 residues. Germline CDR1 is LNHDA and CDR2 is SQIVND (reference sequence). Trimming took 3 bases from V and 4 from J, leaving 9 bases between them. For the CDR3, the DNA is TGTGCCAGTAGTATTCGGGGGTCCACCGGGGAGCTGTTTTTT. It encodes CASSIRGSTGELFF. The variable domain in full, completed from reference TRBV19 and TRBJ2-2, reads DGGITQSPKYLFRKEGQNVTLSCEQNLNHDAMYWYRQDPGQGLRLIYYSQIVNDFQKGDIAEGYSVSREKKESFPLTVTSAQKNPTAFYLCASSIRGSTGELFFGEGSRLTVL.

V gene TRBV27 combines with J gene TRBJ2-3, with D hard to call. The CDR3 length is 14 residues. The V gene's germline CDR1 is MNHEY and CDR2 SMNVEV (reference sequence). Trimming took off 5 bases at V and 1 base at J, with 10 bases between the two ends. Here the CDR3 reads CASSTVQGTDTQYF. CDR3 in DNA: TGTGCCAGCAGTACGGTCCAAGGCACAGATACGCAGTATTTT.

This chain connects TRBV19 to TRBJ2-3; D is perhaps TRBD1 (5 bases). Germline values: CDR1 LNHDA, CDR2 SQIVND (reference sequence). The CDR3 contains 14 residues. With 3 bases removed from V and 2 bases from J, the gap between germline ends came to 9 bases. The CDR3 DNA reads as TGTGCCAGTAGTATGGACACCATCACAGATACGCAGTATTTT. Translating it yields CASSMDTITDTQYF. Full variable domain (rest looked up from reference TRBV19 and TRBJ2-3): DGGITQSPKYLFRKEGQNVTLSCEQNLNHDAMYWYRQDPGQGLRLIYYSQIVNDFQKGDIAEGYSVSREKKESFPLTVTSAQKNPTAFYLCASSMDTITDTQYFGPGTRLTVL.

The chain uses TRBV5-8 and TRBJ2-6; TRBD1 agrees at 8 bases. This CDR3 is built from 20 residues. CDR1 and CDR2 from the germline V gene are SGHTS and YDEGEE. V lost 0 bases and J lost 0; bases outside the gene matches: 11. CDR3 in amino acids: CASSLVRTGNFFSGANVLTF. CDR3 in DNA: TGTGCCAGCAGCTTGGTAAGGACAGGGAATTTCTTCTCTGGGGCCAACGTCCTGACTTTC.

This clone was observed once. The CDR3 DNA reads as TGCAGCGTTCTAAGCGGGGTCGGCACCGGGGAGCTGTTTTTT. Its translation is CSVLSGVGTGELFF. The rearrangement links TRBV29-1 to TRBJ2-2; 7 bases fit TRBD2. Unmatched junction bases numbered 7, after V lost 5 bases and J lost 4 bases. The CDR3 runs to 14 residues. Germline assignment: CDR1 SQVTM and CDR2 ANQGSEA.

The rearrangement uses TRBV11-2 and TRBJ2-7; D unresolved. Germline V gene sequence: CDR1 SGHAT, CDR2 FQNNGV. The CDR3 runs 11 residues. V was cut by 2 bases and J by 5 bases, with 4 bases left in between. The DNA of the CDR3 is TGTGCCAGCAGCTTAAGCCACGAGCAGTACTTC. The encoded protein is CASSLSHEQYF.

The chain joins TRBV7-2 to TRBJ2-1; 10 bases align to TRBD1. Germline-derived CDR1 and CDR2 are SGHTA and FQGNSA. This CDR3 is 14 amino acids long. The trim removed 7 bases at V and 8 bases at J, leaving 8 bases unmatched. CDR3: CASTLDRGSHEQFF. The DNA for the CDR3 is TGTGCCAGCACCTTGGACAGGGGGAGCCATGAGCAGTTCTTC.

J is TRBJ1-3 and V is TRBV5-1; unclear D gene. The CDR3 consists of 13 residues. V shed 5 bases and J shed 0 bases, with 6 bases lying between them. Per the germline V gene, CDR1 is SGHRS and CDR2 is YFSETQ. CDR3 DNA: TGCGCCAGCAGGGAGGGCTCTGGAAACACCATATATTTT. Its translation is CASREGSGNTIYF.

The CDR3 here is CASSIRTGRPTEAFF. As DNA, the CDR3 is TGTGCCAGTAGTATCAGGACAGGCCGACCAACTGAAGCTTTCTTT. The genes are TRBV19 and TRBJ1-1; 7 bases agree with TRBD1. J gave up 5 bases and V 3 bases, and 9 bases lay outside the gene matches. The CDR3 runs 15 residues. Germline CDR1 LNHDA, CDR2 SQIVND (reference sequence).

J is TRBJ2-5 and V is TRBV6-2 or TRBV6-3; 9 positions match TRBD2. Germline CDR1 and CDR2: MNHEY and SVGEGT. There are 18 residues in the CDR3. With V trimmed by 6 bases and J by 0 bases, 14 bases remained unmatched. The CDR3 sequence: CASSLNPFSGGNQETQYF. The CDR3 bases are TGTGCCAGCAGCCTAAACCCCTTTAGCGGGGGAAACCAAGAGACCCAGTACTTC.

This clone has a single count. V gene TRBV19 combines with J gene TRBJ1-1, with TRBD1 matching over 7 bases. The germline gives CDR1 LNHDA, CDR2 SQIVND (reference sequence). The CDR3 runs 14 residues. Losses at the gene ends were 6 bases for V and 0 bases for J; bases not matched to a gene: 4. CDR3 residues: CASRMDRMNTEAFF. The CDR3 nucleotides read TGTGCCAGTAGGATGGACAGGATGAACACTGAAGCTTTCTTT.

The V gene is TRBV7-3, the J gene TRBJ2-3; 8 bases map to TRBD2. V dropped 5 bases and J dropped 1; count of bases not matched to a gene: 2. Germline values: CDR1 SGHTA, CDR2 FQGTGA. The CDR3 runs 14 residues. CDR3 region: CASSRSGGTDTQYF. Written as DNA, the CDR3 is TGTGCCAGCAGCCGTAGCGGGGGCACAGATACGCAGTATTTT. Full variable domain (remainder filled in from reference TRBV7-3 and TRBJ2-3): GAGVSQTPSNKVTEKGKYVELRCDPISGHTALYWYRQSLGQGPEFLIYFQGTGAADDSGLPNDRFFAVRPEGSVSTLKIQRTERGDSAVYLCASSRSGGTDTQYFGPGTRLTVL.

This clone showed up just once. The genes are TRBV20-1 and TRBJ1-5; D is undetermined. The CDR3 runs to 14 residues. The V and J ends lost 3 bases and 0 bases respectively, with 9 bases between them. CDR1 DFQATT and CDR2 SNEGSKA come from the germline V gene (reference sequence). This CDR3 is CSASQTNSNQPQHF. DNA of the CDR3: TGCAGTGCTAGTCAGACAAATAGCAATCAGCCCCAGCATTTT.